This is a list of T cell receptor beta chains from one sample in a study of cytomegalovirus exposure and HLA in healthy donors. Sequenced by immunoSEQ multiplex PCR; TCRdb stores in-frame clones only, minus some. The sample has 90,000 to 150,000 clones; roughly 63% are singletons. Sequencing was performed on PBMCs. Every receptor here comes from a man aged 40-50 years in good health and CMV-seropositive. Both conserved end residues are part of each CDR3. A D gene is named only where the DNA matches it firmly. Not all rows give a size; the values are once, few, many and, for expanded clones, a class.

>.|.|TRBV28|TRBJ1-2
TGTGCCAGCAGTTTTGGGCAGGGAGGAGTTGGCTACACCTTC
CASSFGQGGVGYTF
>.|.|TRBV29-1|TRBJ2-7
TGCAGCGTTGCCGGCAGGGGGGCGACAGACTCCTACGAGCAGTACTTC
CSVAGRGATDSYEQYF
>.|.|TRBV13|TRBJ2-1
TGTGCCAGCAGTTTGGGGAGTTCCTACAATGAGCAGTTCTTC
CASSLGSSYNEQFF
>.|few|TRBV7-9|TRBJ1-2
TGTGCCAGCAGCCCCAGCTGGAGGGGCTATGGCTACACCTTC
CASSPSWRGYGYTF
>.|once|TRBV11-2|TRBJ2-5
TGTGCCAGCAGCTTATCGTTGGACAGACCTCAAGAGACCCAGTACTTC
CASSLSLDRPQETQYF
>TRBD1|.|TRBV7-9|TRBJ2-7
TGTTCCAGCAGCAACAGGGGCTACGAGCAGTACTTC
CSSSNRGYEQYF
>.|.|TRBV5-1|TRBJ2-2
TGCGCCAGCAGCTTGGCGGGTCGGGAGCTGTTTTTT
CASSLAGRELFF
>.|once|TRBV12-2|TRBJ1-2
TGTGCAAGTCGCTTAGTAGGGGGTGAGGCAGGGGGCGGATATTTGGTCTACACCTTC
CASRLVGGEAGGGYLVYTF
>.|.|TRBV7-3|TRBJ2-5
TGTGCCAGCAGCTACAATTCAGAAGAGACCCAGTACTTC
CASSYNSEETQYF
>.|.|TRBV2|TRBJ1-4
TGTGCCAGCAGTGAGTTCATCGGGGGGAATGAAAAACTGTTTTTT
CASSEFIGGNEKLFF
>TRBD1|.|TRBV19|TRBJ1-1
TGTGCCAGTAGTATTTCCGGGACAGGGGGAACTGAAGCTTTCTTT
CASSISGTGGTEAFF
>.|.|TRBV7-9|TRBJ2-7
TGTGCCAGCAGCTTAGAACAGAAAGCCTACGAGCAGTACTTC
CASSLEQKAYEQYF
>.|.|TRBV4-3|TRBJ1-2
TGCGCCAGCAGCCAAGACCCAGGCCATGGCTATGGCTACACCTTC
CASSQDPGHGYGYTF
>TRBD1|.|TRBV19|TRBJ2-7
TGTGCCAGTAGTATGGGGACCGGACAGGGAGCCTACGAGCAGTACTTC
CASSMGTGQGAYEQYF
>.|.|TRBV5-1|TRBJ1-1
TGCGCCAGCAGACAACATGGGTCCAGGGGAATGAACACTGAAGCTTTCTTT
CASRQHGSRGMNTEAFF
>.|.|TRBV6-5|TRBJ1-6
TGTGCCAGCTCCATTGGGGGCGAGGATTCACCCCTCCACTTT
CASSIGGEDSPLHF
>TRBD2|few|TRBV4-1|TRBJ2-3
TGCGCCAGCAGCCACGAGAGGACTAGCGGGGGTTCAGATACGCAGTATTTT
CASSHERTSGGSDTQYF
>.|few|TRBV5-1|TRBJ2-5
TGCGCCAGCAGCTATGGACAGCGTCAAGAGACCCAGTACTTC
CASSYGQRQETQYF
>.|few|TRBV27|TRBJ2-7
TGTGCCAGCAGTTTAAGTGGACATTTCTCCTACGAGCAGTACTTC
CASSLSGHFSYEQYF
>.|.|TRBV19|TRBJ2-4
TGTGCCAGTAGTATAGGGACAGATGTAAACATTCAGTACTTC
CASSIGTDVNIQYF
>TRBD2|.|TRBV19|TRBJ2-5
TGTGCCAGTAGAGGGACTAGCGGACAAGAGACCCAGTACTTC
CASRGTSGQETQYF
>TRBD2|.|TRBV6-1|TRBJ2-1
TGTGCCAGCAGTGGCCTGGTGGCAGTACCGGGACTAGCGGGTTATGAGCAGTTCTTC
CASSGLVAVPGLAGYEQFF
>TRBD2|.|TRBV28|TRBJ2-1
TGTGCCAGCAAAGCCCCCAGGACTAGCGGGCCCAGCTCCTACAATGAGCAGTTCTTC
CASKAPRTSGPSSYNEQFF
>TRBD1|once|TRBV29-1|TRBJ1-4
TGCAGCGTTTCCGGACAGGGGGTCAATGAAAAACTGTTTTTT
CSVSGQGVNEKLFF
>TRBD2|.|TRBV7-3|TRBJ2-1
TGTGCCAGCAGCTTAACCTCTAGCGGGTATTACAATGAGCAGTTCTTC
CASSLTSSGYYNEQFF
>TRBD2|few|TRBV28|TRBJ2-4
TGTGCCAGCAGAGGACTAGCGGGAGGAGGGGGCATTCAGTACTTC
CASRGLAGGGGIQYF
>TRBD2|.|TRBV10-2|TRBJ2-7
TGCGCCAGCAGTGCTAGCGGCTACGAGCAGTACTTC
CASSASGYEQYF
>TRBD1|.|TRBV27|TRBJ2-5
TGTGCCAGCAGTTCTGACAGGGGGCTGAAAGAGACCCAGTACTTC
CASSSDRGLKETQYF
>.|few|TRBV10-2|TRBJ1-5
TGCGCCAGCAGTGGCCCAGGGTGGGATGGCAATCAGCCCCAGCATTTT
CASSGPGWDGNQPQHF
>TRBD1|few|TRBV6-1|TRBJ2-7
TGTGCCAGCAGTGAATACAGGGGTTCCGGCCCCTACGAGCAGTACTTC
CASSEYRGSGPYEQYF
>.|.|TRBV27|TRBJ2-7
TGTGCCAGCAGTGCCAACACATTTCCCCCCTACGAGCAGTACTTC
CASSANTFPPYEQYF
>.|few|TRBV6-5|TRBJ1-4
TGTGCCAGCAGTTACTTCGGGGAAAATAATGAAAAACTGTTTTTT
CASSYFGENNEKLFF